The T cell receptor (beta chain) described here comes from a study of regulatory T cells in long-lasting Graves disease listed by TCRdb under 2021. Notes on the research overall: Persistent Graves' disease was defined as antithyroid drug treatment for over 5 years with persistently positive TSH receptor autoantibodies. Antithyroid drugs had been taken for approximately 10 years on average by persistent Graves' disease patients in the clinical cohort. The study was registered as a clinical trial and conducted in China. A total of about 35 samples underwent TCR sequencing, from roughly 13 patients with persistent Graves' disease and roughly 20 patients with newly diagnosed Graves' disease. Patients with persistent Graves' disease were compared with patients with newly diagnosed Graves' disease using TCR sequencing and RNA sequencing of peripheral blood.

This clonotype came up a few times. This clone's antigen is unknown. No base-level quality is on record; no much larger clone is a single base apart. This sample's time point label indicates: persistent/refractory GD, antithyroid drugs over 5 years with positive TRAb. For both TCR sequencing and RNA sequencing, RNA was extracted from PBMCs using TRIzol. The diagnosis of Graves' disease was made according to American Thyroid Association guidelines. Patients for the study were recruited at an endocrinology department in Xi'an, China. Each patient gave about 10 milliliters of peripheral blood, collected in an EDTA anticoagulant tube. PBMCs were isolated by Ficoll Paque Plus density gradient separation without further T cell sorting. RNA quality was checked with an Agilent 2100 Bioanalyzer and agarose gel, and concentration with a NanoDrop 2000. What the authors observed across the whole study: Persistent disease showed preferential use of TRBV28, TRBJ1-2 and TRBJ2-5, whereas newly diagnosed disease favored TRBV20-1 and TRBJ2-1. More public clonotypes were shared among persistent patients (around 2,600) than among newly diagnosed patients (approximately 930). Sequencing and analysis were restricted to the TCR beta chain. The small sample size was acknowledged by the authors as a limitation that may reduce accuracy. Because the primary lesion, thyroid tissue, could not be accessed, the study looked at peripheral blood alone. Persistent Graves' disease patients showed lower TCR Shannon entropy and fewer highly expanded clones than newly diagnosed patients, suggesting clonal expansion.

The germline ends are 12 bases apart after V is trimmed by 5 bases and J by 2 bases. The CDR1 and CDR2 encoded by the germline V gene (reference sequence) are LNHNV and YYDKDF. Including cysteine and phenylalanine, the CDR3 has 14 amino acids. Of all the DNA, just the CDR3 is kept, 42 bases in frame from base 1. The library was obtained by multiplex PCR. This sample was sequenced with an Illumina HiSeq 4000. CDR3 regions were amplified by Arm-PCR with iRepertoire HTBI primers to construct TCR beta libraries. Gel purification was performed on PCR products prior to sequencing. Per the original workflow: Gene usage analysis of CDR3 amino acid clonotypes used the approximately 62 TRBV and some 15 TRBJ segments found across samples. COPE and FqMerger were used to merge filtered high-quality paired reads into contigs. BLAST was used to align contigs to the IMGT TRBV, TRBD and TRBJ reference genes, and CDR3 was defined following IMGT. Highly expanded clones were defined as clonotypes with a frequency above 0.1%. Shannon entropy was used to measure repertoire diversity, and the Gini coefficient was used to measure V-J evenness. Clonotypes shared by more than one individual were considered public. The raw public reads went through TCRdb reprocessing: fastp at Q25, MiXCR clone calling, in-frame beta chains kept. Rows are combined by CDR3 protein, so each entry shows the most common genes and DNA. The V and J calls here are based on TCRdb, not the publication. Counted in this sample were a few hundred thousand distinct CDR3 sequences; about a quarter of them appeared once. In total, the top ten clones hold over 25% of the sample.

The sample here was peripheral blood mononuclear cells (PBMCs), taken when the disease was refractory, from a patient treated with antithyroid drugs. The receptor comes from a female donor with Graves disease. The sequence joins TRBV15 to TRBJ1-2, with no confident D gene call. This receptor carries the CDR3 CATSLTRPNYGYTF. The sequenced DNA is TGTGCCACCAGCCTAACCAGGCCCAACTATGGCTACACCTTC.